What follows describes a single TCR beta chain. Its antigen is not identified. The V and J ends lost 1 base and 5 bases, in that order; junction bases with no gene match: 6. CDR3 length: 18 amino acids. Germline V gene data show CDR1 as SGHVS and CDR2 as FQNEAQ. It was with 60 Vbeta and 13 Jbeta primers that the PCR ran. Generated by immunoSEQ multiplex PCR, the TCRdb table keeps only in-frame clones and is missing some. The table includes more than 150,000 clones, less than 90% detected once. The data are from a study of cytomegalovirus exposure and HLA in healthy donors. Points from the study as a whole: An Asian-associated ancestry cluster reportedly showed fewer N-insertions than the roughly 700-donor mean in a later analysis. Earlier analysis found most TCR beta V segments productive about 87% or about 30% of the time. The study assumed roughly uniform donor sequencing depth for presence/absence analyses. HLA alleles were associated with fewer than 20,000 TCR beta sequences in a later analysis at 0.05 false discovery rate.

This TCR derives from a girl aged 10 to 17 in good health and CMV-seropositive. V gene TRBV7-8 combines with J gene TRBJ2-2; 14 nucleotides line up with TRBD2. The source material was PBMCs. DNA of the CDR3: TGTGCCAGCAGCTTAGTGGGACTAGCGGGAGTTGGTACCGGGGAGCTGTTTTTT. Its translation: CASSLVGLAGVGTGELFF.